This TCR beta chain was retrieved from a study of CD8+ T cells in alopecia areata. Study details: A 6-month off-drug phase came after tofacitinib, which had lasted 6 to 18 months.

In its sample, this clone was seen once. Its antigen is as yet unknown. Points from the study as a whole: Sequenced scalp T cells also include alphabeta T cells resident in normal skin.

This sample's treatment: oral pan-JAK inhibitor, 5-10 mg twice daily. The CDR3 runs 12 residues. Germline V lookup: CDR1 GTSNPN, CDR2 SVGIG (reference sequence). V dropped 2 bases and J dropped 7 bases, with 11 bases sitting between them. RNA extraction was followed by reverse transcription into cDNA, which acted as the sequencing template. The protocol was immunoSEQ multiplex PCR, while the TCRdb copy is restricted to in-frame clones and leaves out a portion. Of under 95,000 clones detected, more than 65% appear once; the ten largest clones hold 17%. The sequence derives from a human donor with alopecia areata. The gene calls are TRBV30 and TRBJ1-1; D gene ambiguous. The sample here was CD8+ T cells sorted from blood, taken at approximately week 45, from a patient treated with tofacitinib. CDR3 DNA: TGTGCCTGGAGTATAGGACCCAGTGAAGCTTTCTTT. Translated, it gives CAWSIGPSEAFF.